The 23 T cell receptor beta chains below were found in one sample sequenced in a study of identical twins. Via MiXCR, TCRdb re-called the 5' RACE reads, giving one row per CDR3 protein. The sample has 1.5 million to 2 million distinct CDR3 sequences, 25% to 35% seen once. The specimen sequenced was cord blood. These receptors all stem from a newborn girl in good health.

This chain connects TRBV2 to TRBJ1-5; 8 nucleotides agree with TRBD1. Germline V gene sequence: CDR1 SNHLY, CDR2 FYNNEI. The V gene end was trimmed by 8 bases and the J gene end by 6 bases; junction bases not matched to a gene: 12. The CDR3 is 15 amino acids. Here the CDR3 DNA reads TGTGCCAGCCGACGACGGACAGGGAATTCTCAGCCCCAGCATTTT. Translation: CASRRRTGNSQPQHF.

The chain combines TRBV7-2 with TRBJ1-3, with D tentatively TRBD1 (6 bases). The CDR3 totals 14 residues. V lost 5 bases to trimming and J lost 0 bases, with 8 bases between them. Germline V gene data show CDR1 as SGHTA and CDR2 as FQGNSA. CDR3 sequence: CASSQGRSGNTIYF. The CDR3, as DNA: TGTGCCAGCAGCCAGGGGCGCTCTGGAAACACCATATATTTT.

This clonotype was counted a few times. This chain links TRBV21-1 with TRBJ2-4; no DNA check was done on the table's D call, TRBD1. TRBV21-1 is deemed a pseudogene. CDR3 length equals 19 residues. CDR3 amino acids: CASSKGAVCAIIAKNIQYF. For the CDR3, the DNA is TGTGCCAGCAGCAAGGGGGCCGTTTGTGCCATTATAGCCAAAAACATTCAGTACTTC.

The gene calls are TRBV20-1 and TRBJ1-2, with TRBD1 as a possible D gene (5 bases). In germline, CDR1 is DFQATT, CDR2 SNEGSKA (reference sequence). There are 15 residues in the CDR3. Trimming pared 0 bases from V and 6 bases from J, leaving 17 bases between. Written as DNA, the CDR3 is TGCAGTGCTAGAGATGGTACCGCAGGGAGTGATGGCTACACCTTC. Translated, it gives CSARDGTAGSDGYTF.

The chain carries TRBV5-1 and TRBJ2-2; TRBD1 matches at 8 bases. V lost 4 bases and J lost 4; bases outside the gene matches: 6. The CDR3 sequence is 15 residues long. Germline lookup yields CDR1 SGHRS and CDR2 YFSETQ. In DNA, the CDR3 is TGCGCCAGCAGCCAAGGACAGGGAGGCACCGGGGAGCTGTTTTTT. Translated, it gives CASSQGQGGTGELFF.

This clonotype was seen more than once but under ten times. This chain connects TRBV15 to TRBJ2-2; no reliable D call. CDR1 and CDR2 (germline): LNHNV, YYDKDF (reference sequence). The length of the CDR3 is 14 residues. V was cut by 0 bases and J by 5 bases, with 7 bases left in between. The CDR3 loop is CATSRDSRTGELFF. The CDR3 nucleotides are TGTGCCACCAGCAGAGATAGCAGGACCGGGGAGCTGTTTTTT.

This clonotype appeared many times. The CDR3 here is CSVGQGANQPQHF. DNA of the CDR3: TGCAGCGTTGGACAGGGGGCAAATCAGCCCCAGCATTTT. The V gene is TRBV29-1, the J gene TRBJ1-5; 10 nucleotides line up with TRBD1. The trim removed 4 bases at V and 4 bases at J, leaving 1 base unmatched. The CDR3 contains 13 residues. Per the germline V gene, CDR1 is SQVTM and CDR2 is ANQGSEA.

The genes are TRBV29-1 and TRBJ2-5, with TRBD1 matching over 9 bases. The CDR3 length is 13 residues. Germline V gives CDR1 SQVTM, CDR2 ANQGSEA. The junction had 14 bases not matched to a gene; V was cut back by 7 bases and J by 11 bases. The CDR3 DNA reads as TGCAGCGCTATTACAGGGGGCTACAATGAGCAGTACTTC. Amino acids: CSAITGGYNEQYF.

This clonotype was seen a handful of times. The chain combines TRBV12-3 or TRBV12-4 with TRBJ2-3; TRBD2 is a possible D gene (6 bases). V lost 4 bases and J lost 5, with 13 bases in between. This CDR3 comprises 14 residues. In DNA form, the CDR3 reads TGTGCCAGCAGTTCAAGACTAGGACAAGATACGCAGTATTTT. This sequence encodes CASSSRLGQDTQYF.

The chain employs TRBV5-1 and TRBJ2-1, with 7 positions matching TRBD2. The trim removed 0 bases at V and 8 bases at J, leaving 14 bases unmatched. Germline assignment: CDR1 SGHRS and CDR2 YFSETQ. The CDR3 is made up of 17 amino acids. CDR3 coding DNA: TGCGCCAGCAGCTTGGCCGAGGCGGGGGAACCTTACTATGAGCAGTTCTTC. Its translation is CASSLAEAGEPYYEQFF. Complete variable domain (other parts from reference TRBV5-1 and TRBJ2-1): KAGVTQTPRYLIKTRGQQVTLSCSPISGHRSVSWYQQTPGQGLQFLFEYFSETQRNKGNFPGRFSGRQFSNSRSEMNVSTLELGDSALYLCASSLAEAGEPYYEQFFGPGTRLTVL.

This clonotype was recorded a few times. The rearrangement links TRBV5-1 to TRBJ2-2; 8 bases line up with TRBD1. This CDR3 is built from 16 residues. The V gene's germline CDR1 is SGHRS and CDR2 YFSETQ. V shed 6 bases, J shed 4 bases, and the junction held 11 bases outside the gene matches. CDR3 coding DNA: TGCGCCAGCACCAAACCTTCACAGGGGGGCACCGGGGAGCTGTTTTTT. Translated, it gives CASTKPSQGGTGELFF.

This chain joins TRBV20-1 and TRBJ1-2; 7 nucleotides agree with TRBD1. The V and J ends lost 5 bases and 2 bases, in that order; junction bases with no gene match: 5. Germline V CDR1 and CDR2: DFQATT, SNEGSKA (reference sequence). The CDR3 runs 13 residues. CDR3 bases: TGCAGTGCTTTTTCAGGGGGGAACTATGGCTACACCTTC. Translating gives CSAFSGGNYGYTF.

This clonotype was counted between two and nine times. One end of the junction fails to match germline, which may point to a read error. The chain couples TRBV5-1 to TRBJ1-1; D unresolved. This CDR3 contains 15 residues. CDR1 is SGHRS and CDR2 is YFSETQ in the germline V gene. In DNA form, the CDR3 reads TGTGCCAGCAGCTTAGCGGGGAGCCCGAACACTGAAGCTTTCTTT. It codes for CASSLAGSPNTEAFF.

This clonotype appeared a few times. The chain links TRBV29-1 to TRBJ2-5; 8 nucleotides line up with TRBD2. The germline CDR1 and CDR2 sequences are SQVTM and ANQGSEA. Trimming at V came to 6 bases and at J to 11 bases, leaving 17 bases not matched to a gene. The CDR3 sequence is 14 residues long. CDR3 sequence (DNA): TGCAGCGTCCCCGCGGGACTAGAAGGCCGGGCTCAGTACTTC. Translating it yields CSVPAGLEGRAQYF.

This clonotype was picked up a small number of times. V gene TRBV7-6 combines with J gene TRBJ2-7; no clear D. V lost 1 base and J lost 6, with 16 bases in between. The germline CDR1 and CDR2 sequences are SGHVS and FNYEAQ. The length of the CDR3 is 15 residues. The CDR3 is CASSLGPLQLVEQYF. The CDR3 DNA sequence: TGTGCCAGCAGCTTAGGACCCCTCCAGCTTGTCGAGCAGTACTTC.

This clonotype was seen a handful of times. This chain links TRBV29-1 with TRBJ1-2, with D possibly matching TRBD1 (5 bases). The V end lost 4 bases, the J end lost 5 bases, and 20 bases lay between the germline ends. The CDR3 spans 15 residues. Germline V gene data show CDR1 as SQVTM and CDR2 as ANQGSEA. CDR3 region: CSVVSGGQAGYGYTF. In DNA form, the CDR3 reads TGCAGCGTTGTTTCGGGGGGTCAGGCGGGGTATGGCTACACCTTC.

The chain combines TRBV28 with TRBJ2-5, with 12 bases that match TRBD2. The V and J ends lost 9 bases and 11 bases, in that order; junction bases with no gene match: 25. The CDR3 totals 18 residues. In germline, CDR1 is MDHEN, CDR2 SYDVKM. The CDR3, as DNA: TGTGCCAGTACCTTTAGGGTTAGACTAGCGGGAGTTTCCAATGAGCAGTACTTC. Protein: CASTFRVRLAGVSNEQYF.

Of note for this clonotype: With a much larger clone just one base away, this may be a read error. The chain recombines TRBV10-3 with TRBJ2-5; D not resolved. CDR1 is ENHRY, CDR2 SYGVKD, per germline. This CDR3 has 12 amino acids. This CDR3 is CAISGSQGTQYF. The CDR3 DNA reads TGTGCCATCAGTGGGTCCCAAGGGACCCAGTACTTC.

V gene TRBV7-9 combines with J gene TRBJ1-1, with TRBD1 identical over 7 bases. Losses at the gene ends were 2 bases for V and 4 bases for J; bases not matched to a gene: 4. Germline lookup yields CDR1 SEHNR and CDR2 FQNEAQ (reference sequence). The CDR3 totals 14 residues. The CDR3 reads CASSLKSGGTEAFF. In nucleotides, the CDR3 is TGTGCCAGCAGCTTAAAATCAGGGGGCACTGAAGCTTTCTTT.

A few counts support this clonotype. The chain employs TRBV7-2 and TRBJ2-5; D unresolved. The length of the CDR3 is 14 residues. V lost 4 bases and J 5 bases, leaving 14 bases between the germline ends. CDR1 SGHTA and CDR2 FQGNSA come from the germline V gene. The CDR3: CASSSGDPWETQYF. The CDR3 DNA is TGTGCCAGCAGCTCCGGTGATCCTTGGGAGACCCAGTACTTC.

The rearrangement joins TRBV9 to TRBJ1-2; the D is unclear. Trimming took 4 bases from V and 8 from J, leaving 15 bases between them. The germline V gene has CDR1 SGDLS and CDR2 YYNGEE. CDR3 length: 13 amino acids. DNA of the CDR3: TGTGCCAGCAGCTCGGGCCAAAACTTAGGCTACACCTTC. It specifies CASSSGQNLGYTF.

The J gene is TRBJ2-2, the V gene TRBV24-1; TRBD1 aligns across 8 bases. Germline assignment: CDR1 KGHDR and CDR2 SFDVKD. CDR3 length: 14 amino acids. V lost 5 bases to trimming and J lost 3 bases; unmatched junction nucleotides: 1. This chain's CDR3 is CATSGQGYTGELFF. The CDR3 bases are TGTGCCACCAGTGGACAGGGGTACACCGGGGAGCTGTTTTTT.

The gene calls are TRBV12-3 or TRBV12-4 and TRBJ2-5, with D possibly TRBD2 on 6 matching bases. V dropped 7 bases and J dropped 11 bases, with 20 bases sitting between them. The CDR3 spans 13 residues. CDR3 loop: CASTASVRNEQYF. The CDR3 DNA follows: TGTGCCAGCACGGCTAGCGTCAGGAATGAGCAGTACTTC.